A selection of T cell receptor beta chains follows, all from one sample in a study of shared T cell receptors in the human thymus. Profiling relied on immunoSEQ multiplex PCR, and the TCRdb table lists in-frame clones only, not all of them. The top ten clones hold around 0.0099% of a sample with 700,000 to 750,000 clones, approximately 85% of them seen once. The same sample was also used in a study of human thymus T cells.

What was sequenced was thymocytes. The source of these receptors is a girl less than two years old with a congenital heart defect. The CDR3 runs from the conserved cysteine through the conserved F or W. D genes are given only for firm matches. Clone size appears in some rows only: once, few, many, or a class for an expanded clone.

j_gene	v_gene	d_gene	abundance	CDR3nt	CDR3aa
TRBJ1-5	TRBV27	NA	NA	TGTGCCAGCAGTTTATTTTCAGGGAGCAATCAGCCCCAGCATTTT	CASSLFSGSNQPQHF
TRBJ2-7	TRBV7-9	TRBD1	NA	TGTGCCAGCAGCTGGGGACAGGGACAAACCTACGAGCAGTACTTC	CASSWGQGQTYEQYF
TRBJ2-7	TRBV27	TRBD1	NA	TGTGCCAGCAGTTCCCTCCCCGGGACAGGATCCTACGAGCAGTACTTC	CASSSLPGTGSYEQYF
TRBJ1-2	TRBV11-2	NA	NA	TGTGCCAGCAGCCCAATAGAAGGGAGCGATGGCTACACCTTC	CASSPIEGSDGYTF
TRBJ1-2	TRBV14	NA	few	TGTGCCAGCAGCCAACTGCGCCCGGATCGGAGAAGAAACTATGGCTACACCTTC	CASSQLRPDRRRNYGYTF
TRBJ1-3	TRBV5-4	NA	NA	TGTGCCAGCAGCTTGGGCCAGGGGAACTCTGGAAACACCATATATTTT	CASSLGQGNSGNTIYF
TRBJ1-2	TRBV5-1	TRBD1	NA	TGCGCCAGCAGCTCGGGACAGGGGGGCAACTATGGCTACACCTTC	CASSSGQGGNYGYTF
TRBJ2-3	TRBV4-1	NA	NA	TGCGCCAGCAAACCCGTTTTCCTAGGAGATACGCAGTATTTT	CASKPVFLGDTQYF
TRBJ2-5	TRBV7-8	TRBD2	few	TGTGCCAGCAGCCCGTCTAGCGGGGGGGCCTTGAGAGAGACCCAGTACTTC	CASSPSSGGALRETQYF
TRBJ2-1	TRBV2	NA	NA	TGTGCCAGCAGGAGGAGGGAATCCTACCCCTCCTACAATGAGCAGTTCTTC	CASRRRESYPSYNEQFF
TRBJ1-5	TRBV5-8	NA	NA	TGTGCCAGCAGCTTGAGAGGGTATAGCAATCAGCCCCAGCATTTT	CASSLRGYSNQPQHF
TRBJ2-7	TRBV14	NA	NA	TGTGCCAGCAGCTTACAACGGACAGCCTCCTACGAGCAGTACTTC	CASSLQRTASYEQYF
TRBJ2-5	TRBV2	NA	NA	TGTGCCAGTCAGGACAGCCGCCAAGAGACCCAGTACTTC	CASQDSRQETQYF
TRBJ2-2	TRBV10-3	TRBD2	NA	TGTGCCATCAGGGGCGGGGGGAGGACCGGGGAGCTGTTTTTT	CAIRGGGRTGELFF
TRBJ1-2	TRBV19	NA	few	TGTGCCAGTAGTAGGTGGGCCCATACCCCTAACTATGGCTACACCTTC	CASSRWAHTPNYGYTF
TRBJ2-5	TRBV6-1	TRBD1	few	TGTGCCAGCAGTGGGAGGGACAGGGGACCCCAAGAGACCCAGTACTTC	CASSGRDRGPQETQYF
TRBJ1-2	TRBV11-2	TRBD1	NA	TGTGCCAGCAGCCCGCGACAGGGTAGGGGCTACACCTTC	CASSPRQGRGYTF
TRBJ2-2	TRBV28	NA	NA	TGTGCCAGCAGCACGACCGGGACTCGGGCACCCGGGGAGCTGTTTTTT	CASSTTGTRAPGELFF
TRBJ1-4	TRBV19	NA	once	TGTGCCAGTAGTATACAGGGAGGAACTAATGAAAAACTGTTTTTT	CASSIQGGTNEKLFF
TRBJ2-1	TRBV5-1	NA	NA	TGCGCCAGCAGCTTCTCGAGCCATGAGCAGTTCTTC	CASSFSSHEQFF
TRBJ2-7	TRBV11-2	NA	NA	TGTGCCAGCAGCTCCCCCCGAGGGTGGGAGGGGGCCTACGAGCAGTACTTC	CASSSPRGWEGAYEQYF
TRBJ2-5	TRBV5-4	NA	NA	TGTGCCAGCAGCCAATCAGGGAAACAAGAGACCCAGTACTTC	CASSQSGKQETQYF
TRBJ1-6	TRBV5-1	TRBD1	NA	TGCGCCAGCAGCTTGGAGGCAGGGGGGTCCAATTCACCCCTCCACTTT	CASSLEAGGSNSPLHF
TRBJ2-1	TRBV7-9	NA	NA	TGTGCCAGCAGCTTAGTTCCAGGCCACAATGAGCAGTTCTTC	CASSLVPGHNEQFF
TRBJ2-5	TRBV2	TRBD2	once	TGTGCCAGCAAGGACGGGACTAGCGGACGTACTACTCAAGAGACCCAGTACTTC	CASKDGTSGRTTQETQYF
TRBJ1-1	TRBV4-1	NA	NA	TGCGCCAGCAGCCAAGTCCACCGGGGGGCCCAGGGGAACACTGAAGCTTTCTTT	CASSQVHRGAQGNTEAFF
TRBJ2-5	TRBV7-9	NA	NA	TGTGCCAGCAGCTTAAGGGCTGCTAAGCGGGAGACCCAGTACTTC	CASSLRAAKRETQYF
TRBJ2-2	TRBV4-3	TRBD1	NA	TGCGCCAGCAGCCAAGATAAGACAGGGACATGCACCGGGGAGCTGTTTTTT	CASSQDKTGTCTGELFF
TRBJ1-1	TRBV4-2	NA	NA	TGTGCCAGCAGCCCCGGGGGGCCGAACACTGAAGCTTTCTTT	CASSPGGPNTEAFF
TRBJ2-7	TRBV11-2	TRBD1	NA	TGTGCCAGCAGCTTACACCGGGACAGGGGGCCCTACGAGCAGTACTTC	CASSLHRDRGPYEQYF